Following are 9 T cell receptor beta chains from one sample sequenced in a study of T cells after yellow fever vaccination. Each CDR3 protein gets one entry after TCRdb re-called the 5' RACE reads with MiXCR. Of 400,000 or so distinct CDR3 sequences in the sample, around 10% were seen once. Sequencing used PBMCs, obtained on the day of the first yellow fever vaccination. The receptors originated from a man younger than 35 who received the YFV17D yellow fever vaccine.

This clonotype showed up just a few times. The chain links TRBV18 to TRBJ1-6; D gene uncertain. CDR3 length: 13 residues. Trimming took 3 bases from V and 8 from J, leaving 8 bases between them. The V gene's germline CDR1 is KGHSH and CDR2 LQKENI. CDR3 DNA: TGTGCCAGCTCACCCGCGGGTGATTCACCCCTCCACTTT. Translation: CASSPAGDSPLHF.

This chain uses TRBV19 with TRBJ2-1, with D possibly matching TRBD1 (6 bases). Germline V gene sequence: CDR1 LNHDA, CDR2 SQIVND (reference sequence). The CDR3 is made up of 13 amino acids. The V and J ends lost 6 bases and 6 bases respectively, with 12 bases between them. The CDR3 is CASSPTGSNEQFF. The CDR3 region has the DNA TGTGCCAGTAGCCCTACAGGGTCCAATGAGCAGTTCTTC.

This clonotype was recorded a few times. J is TRBJ1-3 and V is TRBV4-3; 11 nucleotides match TRBD1. Germline trimming cut 0 bases from V and 4 bases from J; bases unmatched to any gene: 8. The germline gives CDR1 LGHNA, CDR2 YSLEER. The CDR3 contains 18 residues. The CDR3 DNA reads TGCGCCAGCAGCCAAGATCCTGGGACAGGGGGTCGCGGAAACACCATATATTTT. Protein: CASSQDPGTGGRGNTIYF.

The table lists this clonotype with many counts. J is TRBJ2-3 and V is TRBV5-1; D gene ambiguous. Trimming took off 2 bases at V and 2 bases at J, with 3 bases between the two ends. This CDR3 is built from 12 residues. Germline V gene data show CDR1 as SGHRS and CDR2 as YFSETQ. Written as DNA, the CDR3 is TGCGCCAGCAGCTTCCCCACAGATACGCAGTATTTT. This gives the protein CASSFPTDTQYF.

V and J are TRBV9 and TRBJ2-1; 8 positions agree with TRBD2. The CDR3 totals 15 residues. Germline loops: CDR1 SGDLS, CDR2 YYNGEE. J lost 5 bases, V lost 7 bases, and 11 bases had no gene match. The CDR3 is CASALTGRGHNEQFF. The CDR3 DNA follows: TGTGCCAGCGCACTGACCGGGAGGGGACACAATGAGCAGTTCTTC.

The CDR3 DNA reads TGTGCCAGCAGCCCTCGGCTCGTCAACTATGGCTACACCTTC. This translates into CASSPRLVNYGYTF. The rearrangement links TRBV7-2 to TRBJ1-2; D not certain. There are 14 residues in the CDR3. The germline CDR1 and CDR2 sequences are SGHTA and FQGNSA. V was clipped by 5 bases and J by 2 bases, with 12 bases between them.

The chain joins TRBV9 to TRBJ2-3; D unresolved. Germline V gene sequence: CDR1 SGDLS, CDR2 YYNGEE. V shed 0 bases and J shed 5 bases, with 7 bases lying between them. This CDR3 spans 13 amino acids. CDR3 sequence (DNA): TGTGCCAGCAGCGTAGGGATGGAAGATACGCAGTATTTT. Translated: CASSVGMEDTQYF.

This clonotype has only a few counts. V gene TRBV15 combines with J gene TRBJ1-1; 8 bases map to TRBD1. Looked up from germline, CDR1 is LNHNV and CDR2 is YYDKDF (reference sequence). Trimming at V came to 8 bases and at J to 1 base, leaving 6 bases not matched to a gene. The CDR3 runs 14 residues. The CDR3 protein is CATVYGQGNTEAFF. The CDR3 nucleotides read TGTGCCACCGTTTACGGACAGGGGAACACTGAAGCTTTCTTT. Full variable domain (rest looked up from reference TRBV15 and TRBJ1-1): DAMVIQNPRYQVTQFGKPVTLSCSQTLNHNVMYWYQQKSSQAPKLLFHYYDKDFNNEADTPDNFQSRRPNTSFCFLDIRSPGLGDTAMYLCATVYGQGNTEAFFGQGTRLTVV.

This clonotype has at least ten counts. The rearrangement uses TRBV20-1 and TRBJ2-3; D might be TRBD2 (6 bases). The CDR3 is 13 residues long. The ends were cut back, 3 bases at V and 9 bases at J, with 16 bases in the middle. Germline V gene data show CDR1 as DFQATT and CDR2 as SNEGSKA (reference sequence). The DNA of the CDR3 is TGCAGTGCTAGTCGACTAGAAGGTAACACGCAGTATTTT. This sequence encodes CSASRLEGNTQYF.